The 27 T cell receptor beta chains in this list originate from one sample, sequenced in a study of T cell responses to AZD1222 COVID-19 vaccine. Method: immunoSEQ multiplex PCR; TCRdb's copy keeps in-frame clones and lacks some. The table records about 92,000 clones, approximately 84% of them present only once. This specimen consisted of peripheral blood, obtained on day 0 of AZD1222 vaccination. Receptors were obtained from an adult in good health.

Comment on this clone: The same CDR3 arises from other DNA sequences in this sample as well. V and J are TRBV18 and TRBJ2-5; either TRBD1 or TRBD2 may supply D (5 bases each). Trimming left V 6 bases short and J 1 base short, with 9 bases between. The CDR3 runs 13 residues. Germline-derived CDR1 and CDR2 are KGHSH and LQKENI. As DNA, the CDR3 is TGTGCCAGCTCGCCGGGGCTCCAAGAGACCCAGTACTTC. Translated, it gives CASSPGLQETQYF.

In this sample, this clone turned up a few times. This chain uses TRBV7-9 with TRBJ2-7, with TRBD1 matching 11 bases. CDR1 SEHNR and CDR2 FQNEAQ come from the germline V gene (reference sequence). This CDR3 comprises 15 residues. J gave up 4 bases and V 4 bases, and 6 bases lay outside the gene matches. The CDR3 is CASSYGTGGRYEQYF. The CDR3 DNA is TGTGCCAGCAGCTACGGGACAGGGGGTAGATACGAGCAGTACTTC.

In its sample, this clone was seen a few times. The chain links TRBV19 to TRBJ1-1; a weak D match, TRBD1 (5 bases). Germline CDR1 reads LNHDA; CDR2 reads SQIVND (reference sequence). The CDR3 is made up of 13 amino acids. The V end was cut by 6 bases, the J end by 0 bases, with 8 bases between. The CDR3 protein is CASRWGMNTEAFF. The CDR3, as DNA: TGTGCCAGTAGGTGGGGGATGAACACTGAAGCTTTCTTT.

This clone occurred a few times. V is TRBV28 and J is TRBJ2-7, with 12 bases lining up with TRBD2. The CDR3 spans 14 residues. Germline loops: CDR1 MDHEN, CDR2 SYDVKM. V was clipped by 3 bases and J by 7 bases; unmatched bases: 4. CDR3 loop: CASSFSSGRGEQYF. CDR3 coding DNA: TGTGCCAGCAGTTTCTCTAGCGGGAGGGGGGAGCAGTACTTC.

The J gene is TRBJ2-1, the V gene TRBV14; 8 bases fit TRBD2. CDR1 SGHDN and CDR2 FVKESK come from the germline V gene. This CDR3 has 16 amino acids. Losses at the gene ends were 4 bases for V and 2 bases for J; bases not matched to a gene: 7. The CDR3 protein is CASSLLGRGAYNEQFF. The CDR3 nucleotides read TGTGCCAGCAGCCTATTGGGGCGGGGGGCCTACAATGAGCAGTTCTTC.

CDR3 loop: CAWSVAVPGNTIYF. The CDR3 region has the DNA TGTGCCTGGAGTGTAGCAGTTCCTGGAAACACCATATATTTT. The J gene is TRBJ1-3, the V gene TRBV30; D gene uncertain. Germline V lookup: CDR1 GTSNPN, CDR2 SVGIG (reference sequence). V shed 0 bases and J shed 2 bases, with 8 bases lying between them. The CDR3 length is 14 residues.

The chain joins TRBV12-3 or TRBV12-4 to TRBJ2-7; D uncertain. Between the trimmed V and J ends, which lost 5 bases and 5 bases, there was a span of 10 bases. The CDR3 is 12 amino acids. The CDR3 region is CASSAQVNEQYF. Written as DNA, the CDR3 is TGTGCCAGCAGTGCCCAGGTTAACGAGCAGTACTTC.

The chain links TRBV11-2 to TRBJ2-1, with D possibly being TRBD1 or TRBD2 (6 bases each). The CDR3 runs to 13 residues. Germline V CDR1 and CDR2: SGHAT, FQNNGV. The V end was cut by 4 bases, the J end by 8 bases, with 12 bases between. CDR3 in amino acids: CASSSRGGDEQFF. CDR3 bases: TGTGCCAGCAGCTCCAGGGGCGGGGATGAGCAGTTCTTC. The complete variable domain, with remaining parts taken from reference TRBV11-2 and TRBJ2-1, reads EAGVAQSPRYKIIEKRQSVAFWCNPISGHATLYWYQQILGQGPKLLIQFQNNGVVDDSQLPKDRFSAERLKGVDSTLKIQPAKLEDSAVYLCASSSRGGDEQFFGPGTRLTVL.

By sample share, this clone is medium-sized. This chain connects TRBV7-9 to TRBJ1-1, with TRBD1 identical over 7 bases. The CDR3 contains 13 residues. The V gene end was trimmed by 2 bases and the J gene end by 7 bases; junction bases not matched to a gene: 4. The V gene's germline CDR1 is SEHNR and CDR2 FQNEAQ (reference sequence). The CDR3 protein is CASSLPGQIEAFF. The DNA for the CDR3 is TGTGCCAGCAGCTTACCGGGACAGATTGAAGCTTTCTTT.

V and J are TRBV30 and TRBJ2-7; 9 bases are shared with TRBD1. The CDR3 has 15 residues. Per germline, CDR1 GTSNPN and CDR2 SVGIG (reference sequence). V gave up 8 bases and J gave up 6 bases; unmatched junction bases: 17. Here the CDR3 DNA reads TGTGCCCAGAGGGCGGCACAGGGGGCATTTGGCGAGCAGTACTTC. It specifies CAQRAAQGAFGEQYF. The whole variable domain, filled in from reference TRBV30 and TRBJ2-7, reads SQTIHQWPATLVQPVGSPLSLECTVEGTSNPNLYWYRQAAGRGLQLLFYSVGIGQISSEVPQNLSASRPQDRQFILSSKKLLLSDSGFYLCAQRAAQGAFGEQYFGPGTRLTVT.

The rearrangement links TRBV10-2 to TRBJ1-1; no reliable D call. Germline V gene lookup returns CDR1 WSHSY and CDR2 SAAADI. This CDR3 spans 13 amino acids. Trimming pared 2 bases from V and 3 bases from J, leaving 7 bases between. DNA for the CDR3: TGCGCCAGCAGTGAGGGGGTCTACACTGAAGCTTTCTTT. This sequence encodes CASSEGVYTEAFF.

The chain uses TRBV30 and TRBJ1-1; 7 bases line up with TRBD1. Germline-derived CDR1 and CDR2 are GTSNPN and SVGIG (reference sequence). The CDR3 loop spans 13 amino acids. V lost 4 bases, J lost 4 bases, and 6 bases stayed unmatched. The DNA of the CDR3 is TGTGCCTGGAACCCGACAGGGCGCACTGAAGCTTTCTTT. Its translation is CAWNPTGRTEAFF.

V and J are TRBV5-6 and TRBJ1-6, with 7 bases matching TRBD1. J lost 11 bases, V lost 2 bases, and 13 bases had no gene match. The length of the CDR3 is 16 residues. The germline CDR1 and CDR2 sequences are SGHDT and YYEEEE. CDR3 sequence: CASSFRDHRGWAPLHF. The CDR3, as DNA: TGTGCCAGCAGCTTCAGGGACCACAGGGGATGGGCACCCCTCCACTTT.

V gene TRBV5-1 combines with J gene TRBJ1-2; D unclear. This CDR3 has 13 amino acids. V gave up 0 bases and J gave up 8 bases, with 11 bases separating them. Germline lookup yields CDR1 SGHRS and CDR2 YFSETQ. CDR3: CASSLDGRIGYTF. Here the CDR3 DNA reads TGCGCCAGCAGCTTGGACGGGCGCATCGGCTACACCTTC.

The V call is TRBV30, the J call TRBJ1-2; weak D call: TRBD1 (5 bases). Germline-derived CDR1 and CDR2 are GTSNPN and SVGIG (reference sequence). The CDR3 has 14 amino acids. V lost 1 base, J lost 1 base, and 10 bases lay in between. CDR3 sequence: CAWSGGNSNYGYTF. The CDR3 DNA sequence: TGTGCCTGGAGTGGGGGGAACAGTAACTATGGCTACACCTTC. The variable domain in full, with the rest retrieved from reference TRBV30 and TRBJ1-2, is SQTIHQWPATLVQPVGSPLSLECTVEGTSNPNLYWYRQAAGRGLQLLFYSVGIGQISSEVPQNLSASRPQDRQFILSSKKLLLSDSGFYLCAWSGGNSNYGYTFGSGTRLTVV.

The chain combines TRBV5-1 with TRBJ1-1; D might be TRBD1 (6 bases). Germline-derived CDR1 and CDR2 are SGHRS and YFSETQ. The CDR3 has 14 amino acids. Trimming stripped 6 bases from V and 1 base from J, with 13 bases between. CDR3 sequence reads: CASTSRGRNTEAFF. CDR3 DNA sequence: TGCGCCAGCACCTCGCGGGGGCGGAACACTGAAGCTTTCTTT. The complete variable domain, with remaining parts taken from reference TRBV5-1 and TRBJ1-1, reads KAGVTQTPRYLIKTRGQQVTLSCSPISGHRSVSWYQQTPGQGLQFLFEYFSETQRNKGNFPGRFSGRQFSNSRSEMNVSTLELGDSALYLCASTSRGRNTEAFFGQGTRLTVV.

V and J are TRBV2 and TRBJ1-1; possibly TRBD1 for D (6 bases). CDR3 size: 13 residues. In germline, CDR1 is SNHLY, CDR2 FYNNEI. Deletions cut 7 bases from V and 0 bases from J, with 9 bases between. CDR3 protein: CASTGQLNTEAFF. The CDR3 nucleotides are TGTGCCAGCACTGGACAGTTGAACACTGAAGCTTTCTTT.

The CDR3 DNA is TGTGCCAGCAGCCAATCTCTCCCCCAAGTAGAGACCCAGTACTTC. This codes for CASSQSLPQVETQYF. The V gene is TRBV3-1 (or the pseudogene TRBV3-2), the J gene TRBJ2-5, with D hard to call. Germline values: CDR1 LGHDT, CDR2 YNNKEL (reference sequence). The CDR3 contains 15 residues. The ends were cut back, 2 bases at V and 4 bases at J, with 14 bases in the middle.

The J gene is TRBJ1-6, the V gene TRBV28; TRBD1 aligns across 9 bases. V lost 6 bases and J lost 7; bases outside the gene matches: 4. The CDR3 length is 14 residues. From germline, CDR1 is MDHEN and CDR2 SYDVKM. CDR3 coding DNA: TGTGCCAGCAGGGGACAGGGTTCGAATTCACCCCTCCACTTT. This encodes CASRGQGSNSPLHF.

CDR3 residues: CASSFGGGNTEAFF. DNA of the CDR3: TGCGCCAGCAGCTTTGGGGGAGGAAACACTGAAGCTTTCTTT. The rearrangement links TRBV5-1 to TRBJ1-1; TRBD1 might be the D (5 bases). CDR1 is SGHRS and CDR2 is YFSETQ in the germline V gene. The CDR3 runs 14 residues. Trimming took off 2 bases at V and 2 bases at J, with 10 bases between the two ends.

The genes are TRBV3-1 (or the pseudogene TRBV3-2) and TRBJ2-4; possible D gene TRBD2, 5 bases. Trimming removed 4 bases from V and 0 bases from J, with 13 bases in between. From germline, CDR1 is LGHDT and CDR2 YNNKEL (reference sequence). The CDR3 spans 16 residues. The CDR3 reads CASSPSRRLAKNIQYF. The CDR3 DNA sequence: TGTGCCAGCAGCCCTAGCAGGCGGCTAGCCAAAAACATTCAGTACTTC.

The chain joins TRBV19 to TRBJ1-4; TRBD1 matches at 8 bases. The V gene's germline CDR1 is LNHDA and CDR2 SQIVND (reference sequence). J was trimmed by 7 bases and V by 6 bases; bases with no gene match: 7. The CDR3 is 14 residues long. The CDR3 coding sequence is TGTGCCAGTAGCGACGACAGGGGAGGTGAAAAACTGTTTTTT. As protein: CASSDDRGGEKLFF.

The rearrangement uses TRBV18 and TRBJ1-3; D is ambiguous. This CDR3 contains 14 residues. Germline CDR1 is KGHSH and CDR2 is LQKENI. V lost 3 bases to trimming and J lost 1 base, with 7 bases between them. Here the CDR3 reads CASSPEGSGNTIYF. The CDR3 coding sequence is TGTGCCAGCTCACCTGAGGGTTCTGGAAACACCATATATTTT.

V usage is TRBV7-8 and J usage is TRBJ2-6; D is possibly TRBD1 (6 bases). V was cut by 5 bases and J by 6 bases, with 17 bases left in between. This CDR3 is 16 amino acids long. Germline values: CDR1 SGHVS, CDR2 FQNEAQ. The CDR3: CASSGYRVGTANVLTF. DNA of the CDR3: TGTGCCAGCAGCGGATACAGGGTTGGTACGGCCAACGTCCTGACTTTC.

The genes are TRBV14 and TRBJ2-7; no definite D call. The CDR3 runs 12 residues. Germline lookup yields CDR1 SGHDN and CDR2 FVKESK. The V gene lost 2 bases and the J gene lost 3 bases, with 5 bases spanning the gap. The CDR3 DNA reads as TGTGCCAGCAGCCAATTTAGCTACGAGCAGTACTTC. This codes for CASSQFSYEQYF.

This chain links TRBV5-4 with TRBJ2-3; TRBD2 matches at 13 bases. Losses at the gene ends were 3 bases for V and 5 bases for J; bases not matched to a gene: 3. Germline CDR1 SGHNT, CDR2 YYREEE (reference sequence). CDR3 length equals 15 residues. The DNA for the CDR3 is TGTGCCAGCAGCTGGACTAGCGGGAGTGAAGATACGCAGTATTTT. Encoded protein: CASSWTSGSEDTQYF.

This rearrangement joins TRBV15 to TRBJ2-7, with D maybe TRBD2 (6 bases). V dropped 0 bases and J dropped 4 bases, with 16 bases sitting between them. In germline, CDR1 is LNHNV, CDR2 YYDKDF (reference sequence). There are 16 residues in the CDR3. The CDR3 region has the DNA TGTGCCACCAGCAGAGAAGGTGGAGGGCCATTGTACGAGCAGTACTTC. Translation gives CATSREGGGPLYEQYF.